The source of this T cell receptor beta chain is a study of CD8+ T cells in alopecia areata. Study in general: Treated patients were given oral tofacitinib, which was dosed at 5 to 10 mg twice daily. Study-level points and caveats: With one nonresponder, baseline CD8+ expansion's link to response remains uncertain.

Regarding treatment: oral pan-JAK inhibitor, 5-10 mg twice daily. Germline V gene data show CDR1 as SGHRS and CDR2 as YFSETQ. With 4 bases removed from V and 4 bases from J, the gap between germline ends came to 11 bases. This CDR3 contains 13 residues. RNA, once extracted, was reverse transcribed into cDNA for use as the sequencing template. Assay: immunoSEQ multiplex PCR; the TCRdb copy retains only in-frame clones and omits some. The repertoire includes about 270,000 clones, around three fifths of them detected once, and more than 0.85% sits in the top ten. With regard to this clone: Its antigen is still unknown.

The source of this sequence is a human donor with alopecia areata. This chain connects TRBV5-1 to TRBJ1-2; D remains unclear. The material was CD4+ T cells sorted from blood, obtained around week 53, from a patient treated with tofacitinib. CDR3 residues: CASSTIDGYGYTF. The CDR3 nucleotides are TGCGCCAGCAGCACGATCGATGGCTATGGCTACACCTTC. Combining the CDR3 with reference TRBV5-1 and TRBJ1-2 gives the whole variable domain KAGVTQTPRYLIKTRGQQVTLSCSPISGHRSVSWYQQTPGQGLQFLFEYFSETQRNKGNFPGRFSGRQFSNSRSEMNVSTLELGDSALYLCASSTIDGYGYTFGSGTRLTVV.